One and the same sample provided the 24 T cell receptor beta chains below, sequenced in a study of cytomegalovirus exposure and HLA in healthy donors. Primers for the PCR totalled 60 Vbeta and 13 Jbeta. Measured with immunoSEQ multiplex PCR; TCRdb has only the in-frame clones, and not every one. The table shows about 140,000 clones, with roughly three fifths occurring only once. Specimen: PBMCs. These receptors were taken from a woman aged 55 to 70 in good health and CMV-seronegative.

This chain joins TRBV19 and TRBJ1-2, with D uncertain. CDR1 and CDR2 (germline): LNHDA, SQIVND (reference sequence). Trimming left V 2 bases short and J 5 bases short, with 9 bases between. The CDR3 is 13 residues long. CDR3 region: CASSISRTYGYTF. CDR3 DNA sequence: TGTGCCAGTAGTATATCAAGAACTTATGGCTACACCTTC.

About this clone: One end of the junction is discordant with germline, which a read error may explain. V usage is TRBV7-9 and J usage is TRBJ2-7; 7 nucleotides agree with TRBD2. CDR1 and CDR2 from the germline V gene are SEHNR and FQNEAQ (reference sequence). This CDR3 spans 14 amino acids. The CDR3 nucleotides read TGTGTCAGCAGCTTAGCCGGGACTAACTACGAGCAGTACTTC. It is translated as CVSSLAGTNYEQYF.

The chain recombines TRBV2 with TRBJ2-7; D might be TRBD2 (6 bases). The CDR3 has 14 residues. V lost 2 bases and J 7 bases, leaving 15 bases between the germline ends. Germline loops: CDR1 SNHLY, CDR2 FYNNEI. The DNA for the CDR3 is TGTGCCAGCAGTGAATACGGAGGGGCGGGAGAGCAGTACTTC. Translated: CASSEYGGAGEQYF.

V usage is TRBV19 and J usage is TRBJ1-5; 10 nucleotides align to TRBD1. Germline CDR1 LNHDA, CDR2 SQIVND (reference sequence). The V and J ends lost 3 bases and 7 bases, in that order; junction bases with no gene match: 3. The CDR3 sequence is 14 residues long. CDR3 loop: CASSIRDRGQPQHF. The CDR3 DNA reads as TGTGCCAGTAGTATTCGGGACAGGGGACAGCCCCAGCATTTT.

The chain couples TRBV7-2 to TRBJ2-3; unclear D gene. The CDR3 has 12 amino acids. The germline V and J ends were trimmed by 2 bases and 3 bases, with 3 bases remaining between them. Per the germline V gene, CDR1 is SGHTA and CDR2 is FQGNSA. The CDR3 DNA reads as TGTGCCAGCAGCTTACAGACAGATACGCAGTATTTT. Protein sequence: CASSLQTDTQYF.

The CDR3 sequence: CASSRDRLNTGELFF. DNA of the CDR3: TGTGCCAGCAGCAGGGACAGACTAAACACCGGGGAGCTGTTTTTT. The chain employs TRBV7-2 and TRBJ2-2; 7 nucleotides match TRBD1. Germline loops: CDR1 SGHTA, CDR2 FQGNSA. This CDR3 comprises 15 residues. Trimming at V came to 5 bases and at J to 2 bases, leaving 5 bases not matched to a gene.

The genes are TRBV18 and TRBJ1-1; D gene uncertain. The length of the CDR3 is 14 residues. Between the trimmed V and J ends, which lost 4 bases and 1 base, there was a span of 10 bases. The germline gives CDR1 KGHSH, CDR2 LQKENI. The DNA for the CDR3 is TGTGCCAGCTCACTAACCTTCGGGAACACTGAAGCTTTCTTT. Its protein is CASSLTFGNTEAFF.

The rearrangement links TRBV18 to TRBJ2-1, with 13 bases fitting TRBD2. V shed 5 bases, J shed 8 bases, and the junction held 12 bases outside the gene matches. CDR3 length: 17 amino acids. The V gene's germline CDR1 is KGHSH and CDR2 LQKENI. This chain's CDR3 is CASSAPTGTSGKDEQFF. The CDR3 coding sequence is TGTGCCAGCTCAGCTCCTACCGGGACTAGCGGGAAGGATGAGCAGTTCTTC.

The V call is TRBV5-6, the J call TRBJ2-7; 9 bases agree with TRBD2. After removal of 0 bases from V and 3 bases from J, the junction contained 4 bases not matched to a gene. Germline CDR1 SGHDT, CDR2 YYEEEE. The CDR3 totals 15 residues. The CDR3 nucleotides are TGTGCCAGCAGCTTGGTGGCTAGCGGGATCTACGAGCAGTACTTC. It specifies CASSLVASGIYEQYF.

The chain has TRBV28 and TRBJ1-6; D remains ambiguous. V shed 1 base and J shed 0 bases, with 7 bases lying between them. From germline, CDR1 is MDHEN and CDR2 SYDVKM. CDR3 length: 16 residues. The CDR3, as DNA: TGTGCCAGCAGTTTATTAGGGAGCTCCTATAATTCACCCCTCCACTTT. Its protein is CASSLLGSSYNSPLHF.

The gene calls are TRBV5-5 and TRBJ1-5; a weak D match, TRBD1 (5 bases). This CDR3 spans 15 amino acids. CDR1 SGHKS and CDR2 YYEKEE come from the germline V gene (reference sequence). The V end lost 2 bases, the J end lost 0 bases, and 9 bases lay between the germline ends. The CDR3 sequence is CASSFTGYSNQPQHF. Written as DNA, the CDR3 is TGTGCCAGCAGCTTTACAGGCTATAGCAATCAGCCCCAGCATTTT.

This chain joins TRBV18 and TRBJ2-5, with D possibly TRBD1 on 6 matching bases. Trimming pared 1 base from V and 5 bases from J, leaving 8 bases between. Germline assignment: CDR1 KGHSH and CDR2 LQKENI. There are 13 residues in the CDR3. In nucleotides, the CDR3 is TGTGCCAGCTCACCACTGGGGGCGGAGACCCAGTACTTC. Translated: CASSPLGAETQYF. Variable domain in full (rest from reference TRBV18 and TRBJ2-5): NAGVMQNPRHLVRRRGQEARLRCSPMKGHSHVYWYRQLPEEGLKFMVYLQKENIIDESGMPKERFSAEFPKEGPSILRIQQVVRGDSAAYFCASSPLGAETQYFGPGTRLLVL.

V is TRBV5-8 and J is TRBJ2-1; D might be TRBD2 (7 bases). V lost 4 bases to trimming and J lost 4 bases, with 12 bases between them. Germline CDR1 reads SGHTS; CDR2 reads YDEGEE. The length of the CDR3 is 14 residues. The CDR3 nucleotides read TGTGCCAGCAGCAACGGGGGGCAGTACAATGAGCAGTTCTTC. Residues: CASSNGGQYNEQFF.

A word on this clone: An end of the junction differs from the germline gene, which may be a read error. This chain joins TRBV6-1 and TRBJ2-2, with a weak D call TRBD2 (5 bases). This CDR3 region has 11 residues. Germline CDR1 reads MNHNS; CDR2 reads SASEGT. The CDR3 spells CASTLPGELFF. The CDR3 DNA reads TGTGCCAGCACCCTGCCCGGGGAGCTGTTTTTC.

The gene calls are TRBV5-1 and TRBJ2-2, with D hard to call. CDR1 and CDR2 from the germline V gene are SGHRS and YFSETQ. The germline V and J ends were trimmed by 1 base and 0 bases, with 10 bases remaining between them. The CDR3 totals 16 residues. The CDR3 nucleotides read TGCGCCAGCAGCTTGCAGGCAGCCTCGAACACCGGGGAGCTGTTTTTT. It encodes CASSLQAASNTGELFF.

The chain joins TRBV11-2 to TRBJ2-7; 13 nucleotides align to TRBD2. Per the germline V gene, CDR1 is SGHAT and CDR2 is FQNNGV. There are 17 residues in the CDR3. V was pared by 5 bases and J by 4 bases, with 11 bases of the junction left unmatched. CDR3: CASSLRTSGSISYEQYF. CDR3 sequence (DNA): TGTGCCAGCAGCCTTCGGACTAGCGGGAGCATTTCGTACGAGCAGTACTTC.

This clone was picked up a small number of times. The rearrangement joins TRBV19 to TRBJ2-1; 15 bases agree with TRBD2. The V segment lost 6 bases and the J segment 0 bases; nucleotides outside the gene matches: 3. The CDR3 extends over 17 amino acids. The V gene's germline CDR1 is LNHDA and CDR2 SQIVND (reference sequence). CDR3 amino acids: CASSGTSGRRSYNEQFF. CDR3 DNA: TGTGCCAGTAGCGGGACTAGCGGGAGGCGCTCCTACAATGAGCAGTTCTTC.

The chain carries TRBV28 and TRBJ1-2; tentative D call: TRBD1 (6 bases). The CDR3 consists of 14 residues. V was pared by 2 bases and J by 4 bases, with 11 bases between. In germline, CDR1 is MDHEN, CDR2 SYDVKM. The CDR3 nucleotides read TGTGCCAGCAGTTTAACAGGGCTGGGCTATGGCTACACCTTC. Translated, it gives CASSLTGLGYGYTF.

The chain links TRBV7-9 to TRBJ1-2, with D possibly being TRBD1 (5 bases). Trimming shortened V by 1 base and J by 0 bases, and 9 bases separated the two germline ends. This CDR3 spans 15 amino acids. Germline-derived CDR1 and CDR2 are SEHNR and FQNEAQ (reference sequence). The CDR3 DNA reads as TGTGCCAGCAGCTTAGAAGGGGCGGCTAACTATGGCTACACCTTC. Translating it yields CASSLEGAANYGYTF.

The chain employs TRBV5-3 and TRBJ1-2; 7 bases are shared with TRBD1. TRBV5-3 is marked as an open reading frame, function uncertain. CDR3 length: 15 residues. V shed 4 bases and J 4 bases; nucleotides not matched to a gene: 10. The CDR3 loop reads CARSGGQLPTYGYTF. The CDR3 bases are TGTGCCAGAAGCGGGGGACAGCTACCGACCTATGGCTACACCTTC.

This clone was counted a few times. The V and J genes are TRBV5-6 and TRBJ2-3; D not resolved. V lost 0 bases, J lost 4 bases, and 9 bases lay in between. The CDR3 is made up of 14 amino acids. Germline CDR1 and CDR2: SGHDT and YYEEEE. CDR3 protein: CASSLAGRSDTQYF. The DNA for the CDR3 is TGTGCCAGCAGCTTGGCAGGAAGGTCAGATACGCAGTATTTT.

This clone has more than one count but fewer than ten. An end of the junction differs from the germline gene, which may be a read error. The chain joins TRBV7-9 to TRBJ1-2; D is possibly TRBD1 (6 bases). The CDR3 has 14 residues. Germline lookup yields CDR1 SEHNR and CDR2 FQNEAQ (reference sequence). DNA of the CDR3: TGTTCCAGCAGCTTAGCGGGGGGGGCGCATGGCTACACCTTC. This translates into CSSSLAGGAHGYTF.

The chain uses TRBV4-1 and TRBJ2-3; 8 positions match TRBD1. This CDR3 has 17 amino acids. J was trimmed by 2 bases and V by 1 base; bases with no gene match: 8. Germline loops: CDR1 MGHRA, CDR2 YSYEKL. The CDR3 sequence is CASSQASTGEITDTQYF. In nucleotides, the CDR3 is TGCGCCAGCAGCCAAGCGTCGACAGGGGAGATCACAGATACGCAGTATTTT.

This clone was observed a few times. This chain connects TRBV5-4 to TRBJ2-5; D might be TRBD1 (5 bases). V gave up 9 bases and J gave up 4 bases, with 22 bases separating them. This CDR3 is built from 15 residues. Germline V gene lookup returns CDR1 SGHNT and CDR2 YYREEE (reference sequence). Here the CDR3 DNA reads TGTGCCACCCGCTCAGGGCTCCCCCAAGGAGAGACCCAGTACTTC. Translation gives CATRSGLPQGETQYF.